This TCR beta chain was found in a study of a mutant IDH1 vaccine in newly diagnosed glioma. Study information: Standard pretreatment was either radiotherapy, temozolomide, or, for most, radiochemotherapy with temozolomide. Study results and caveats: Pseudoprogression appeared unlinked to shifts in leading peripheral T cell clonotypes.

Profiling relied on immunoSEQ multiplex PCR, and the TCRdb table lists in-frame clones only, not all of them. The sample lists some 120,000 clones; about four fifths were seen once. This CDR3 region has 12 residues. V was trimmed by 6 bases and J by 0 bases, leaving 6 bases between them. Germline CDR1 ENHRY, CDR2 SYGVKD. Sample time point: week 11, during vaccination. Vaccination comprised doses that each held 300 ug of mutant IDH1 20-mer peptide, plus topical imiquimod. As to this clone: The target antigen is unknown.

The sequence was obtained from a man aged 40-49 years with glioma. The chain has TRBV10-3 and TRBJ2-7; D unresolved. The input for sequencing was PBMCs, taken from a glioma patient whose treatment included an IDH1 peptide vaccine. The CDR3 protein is CAIRRTSYEQYF. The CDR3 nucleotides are TGTGCCATCAGAAGGACCTCCTACGAGCAGTACTTC.